This T cell receptor beta chain originates from a study of cytomegalovirus exposure and HLA in healthy donors. PCR used 60 Vbeta primers and 13 Jbeta primers. Libraries were prepared by immunoSEQ multiplex PCR; TCRdb keeps only in-frame clonotypes and omits some of them. The sample has some 160,000 clones, 78% seen once. The receptor comes from a woman between 40 and 55 years old in good health and CMV-seronegative. Sequenced material: PBMCs.

CDR3: CASSAPGTRNTGELFF. For the CDR3, the DNA is TGTGCCAGCAGCGCCCCCGGGACAAGGAACACCGGGGAGCTGTTTTTT. The J gene is TRBJ2-2, the V gene TRBV5-4; D possibly corresponds to TRBD1 (6 bases). Germline CDR1 and CDR2: SGHNT and YYREEE (reference sequence). The V end was cut by 4 bases, the J end by 1 base, with 14 bases between. The CDR3 totals 16 residues.